These 26 T cell receptor beta chains were all obtained from the same sample, sequenced in a study of cytomegalovirus exposure and HLA in healthy donors. PCR employed 60 Vbeta and 13 Jbeta primers. Produced via immunoSEQ multiplex PCR; TCRdb's table is partial and in-frame only. This table has more than 80,000 clones, over 75% appearing once. The sequenced material came from PBMCs. These receptors came from a man aged 55 to 69 in good health and CMV-seronegative.

The CDR3 coding sequence is TGTGCCAGCAGTGATAGTCTGGCGGAGGCGGATCAGCCCCAGCATTTT. This encodes CASSDSLAEADQPQHF. The chain recombines TRBV2 with TRBJ1-5; D remains unclear. V was shortened by 3 bases and J by 5 bases, with 17 bases between the two germline ends. Germline values: CDR1 SNHLY, CDR2 FYNNEI. This CDR3 is 16 amino acids long.

This chain uses TRBV4-1 with TRBJ2-1; TRBD2 agrees at 7 bases. The J segment lost 2 bases and the V segment lost 0 bases, leaving 13 bases of the junction unmatched. The CDR3 is made up of 19 amino acids. Germline-derived CDR1 and CDR2 are MGHRA and YSYEKL. The chain's CDR3 is CASSQDHRGWRGTYNEQFF. CDR3 in DNA: TGCGCCAGCAGCCAAGATCACCGGGGGTGGCGGGGGACCTACAATGAGCAGTTCTTC.

The chain couples TRBV19 to TRBJ1-2; maybe TRBD1 (5 bases). Trimming took off 3 bases at V and 1 base at J, with 9 bases between the two ends. The CDR3 runs 14 residues. CDR1 and CDR2 (germline): LNHDA, SQIVND (reference sequence). Written as DNA, the CDR3 is TGTGCCAGTAGTATCAGGGCACTTAACTATGGCTACACCTTC. Its protein product is CASSIRALNYGYTF.

The rearrangement links TRBV7-8 to TRBJ2-1; TRBD2 aligns across 9 bases. The CDR3 length is 15 residues. The V gene end was trimmed by 3 bases and the J gene end by 3 bases; junction bases not matched to a gene: 3. Germline V gene sequence: CDR1 SGHVS, CDR2 FQNEAQ. The CDR3 protein is CASSLGRGGYNEQFF. The CDR3, as DNA: TGTGCCAGCAGCTTGGGGCGGGGGGGCTACAATGAGCAGTTCTTC. Filled out from reference TRBV7-8 and TRBJ2-1, the complete variable domain reads GAGVSQSPRYKVAKRGQDVALRCDPISGHVSLFWYQQALGQGPEFLTYFQNEAQLDKSGLPSDRFFAERPEGSVSTLKIQRTQQEDSAVYLCASSLGRGGYNEQFFGPGTRLTVL.

The V call is TRBV27, the J call TRBJ1-5, with a tentative D call TRBD1 (5 bases). CDR1 and CDR2 from the germline V gene are MNHEY and SMNVEV (reference sequence). Deletions cut 5 bases from V and 4 bases from J, with 18 bases between. The CDR3 totals 16 residues. CDR3 sequence reads: CASSPIGGLRNQPQHF. The CDR3 DNA sequence: TGTGCCAGCAGTCCAATCGGGGGGTTACGAAATCAGCCCCAGCATTTT.

The rearrangement joins TRBV7-2 to TRBJ1-6; D gene uncertain. The CDR3 is made up of 15 amino acids. Per germline, CDR1 SGHTA and CDR2 FQGNSA. The V end lost 0 bases, the J end lost 8 bases, and 11 bases lay between the germline ends. CDR3 nucleotides: TGTGCCAGCAGCTTAGCGGCCTTTGATTATTCACCCCTCCACTTT. It encodes CASSLAAFDYSPLHF. Complete variable domain (other parts from reference TRBV7-2 and TRBJ1-6): GAGVSQSPSNKVTEKGKDVELRCDPISGHTALYWYRQSLGQGLEFLIYFQGNSAPDKSGLPSDRFSAERTGGSVSTLTIQRTQQEDSAVYLCASSLAAFDYSPLHFGNGTRLTVT.

The V gene is TRBV5-1, the J gene TRBJ2-5; D may be TRBD1 (5 bases). The CDR3 has 15 amino acids. V lost 4 bases, J lost 3 bases, and 16 bases lay in between. Germline V gene sequence: CDR1 SGHRS, CDR2 YFSETQ. The CDR3, as DNA: TGCGCCAGCAGCCTTAGGGCAGGGTTTGAAGAGACCCAGTACTTC. Protein: CASSLRAGFEETQYF.

This clone was detected only a few times. The rearrangement links TRBV5-1 to TRBJ1-4; D perhaps matches TRBD1 (6 bases). Trimming shortened V by 3 bases and J by 0 bases, and 12 bases separated the two germline ends. This CDR3 is 16 amino acids long. Per germline, CDR1 SGHRS and CDR2 YFSETQ. The CDR3 reads CASSSQGSATNEKLFF. Written as DNA, the CDR3 is TGCGCCAGCAGCTCACAGGGATCCGCAACTAATGAAAAACTGTTTTTT.

This chain joins TRBV28 and TRBJ1-4; 8 bases fit TRBD1. This CDR3 has 15 residues. Germline V CDR1 and CDR2: MDHEN, SYDVKM. Trimming cost V 4 bases and J 8 bases; bases outside gene matches: 9. Here the CDR3 DNA reads TGTGCCAGCAGTTCGATAAACAGGGGGAGGGAAAAACTGTTTTTT. It codes for CASSSINRGREKLFF. Filled out from reference TRBV28 and TRBJ1-4, the complete variable domain reads DVKVTQSSRYLVKRTGEKVFLECVQDMDHENMFWYRQDPGLGLRLIYFSYDVKMKEKGDIPEGYSVSREKKERFSLILESASTNQTSMYLCASSSINRGREKLFFGSGTQLSVL.

The chain carries TRBV28 and TRBJ2-7; D gene uncertain. The CDR3 loop spans 14 amino acids. V gave up 3 bases and J gave up 4 bases, with 13 bases separating them. Germline CDR1 reads MDHEN; CDR2 reads SYDVKM. In DNA, the CDR3 is TGTGCCAGCAGTTTTACAGACACGTGGTACGAGCAGTACGTC. Translating it yields CASSFTDTWYEQYV.

In DNA form, the CDR3 reads TGCGCCAGCAGTGACAGGGGCGGGATCACCGGGGAGCTGTTTTTT. This encodes CASSDRGGITGELFF. The chain combines TRBV5-1 with TRBJ2-2, with 8 bases that match TRBD1. Trimming cost V 5 bases and J 4 bases; bases outside gene matches: 7. In germline, CDR1 is SGHRS, CDR2 YFSETQ. This CDR3 has 15 amino acids.

The rearrangement links TRBV4-3 to TRBJ2-6; D gene uncertain. The V end lost 0 bases, the J end lost 0 bases, and 12 bases lay between the germline ends. There are 18 residues in the CDR3. CDR1 and CDR2 from the germline V gene are LGHNA and YSLEER. The DNA for the CDR3 is TGCGCCAGCAGCCAAGATTTGCCTGGCGGCTCTGGGGCCAACGTCCTGACTTTC. Its protein is CASSQDLPGGSGANVLTF.

This clone has a handful of counts. The rearrangement joins TRBV7-9 to TRBJ2-5; D is perhaps TRBD2 (7 bases). CDR1 and CDR2 (germline): SEHNR, FQNEAQ (reference sequence). The CDR3 sequence is 17 residues long. V was cut by 0 bases and J by 5 bases, with 19 bases left in between. This CDR3 is CASSLAGRVRGDETQYF. The CDR3, as DNA: TGTGCCAGCAGCTTAGCGGGGAGGGTCAGGGGCGACGAGACCCAGTACTTC.

This clone was recorded a few times. This sequence joins TRBV27 and TRBJ1-4; D call uncertain. The length of the CDR3 is 14 residues. The germline V gene has CDR1 MNHEY and CDR2 SMNVEV (reference sequence). V was shortened by 6 bases and J by 3 bases, with 11 bases between the two germline ends. The CDR3 DNA reads TGTGCCAGCAGATCGGGTATAGCTAATGAAAAACTGTTTTTT. Translation gives CASRSGIANEKLFF.

The CDR3 DNA follows: TGTGCCAGTAGTCAGTTCGGGGAATTGAACACTGAAGCTTTCTTT. Translating gives CASSQFGELNTEAFF. This chain links TRBV19 with TRBJ1-1; D not resolved. This CDR3 is built from 15 residues. V lost 5 bases and J lost 0, with 13 bases in between. Germline V gene data show CDR1 as LNHDA and CDR2 as SQIVND (reference sequence).

The chain has TRBV7-8 and TRBJ2-2, with 15 positions matching TRBD2. Trimming removed 4 bases from V and 7 bases from J; junction bases left unmatched: 7. The CDR3 extends over 17 amino acids. Looked up from germline, CDR1 is SGHVS and CDR2 is FQNEAQ. For the CDR3, the DNA is TGTGCCAGCAGCTCGAGGACTAGCGGGGGGGCGCGCGGGGAGCTGTTTTTT. Translation gives CASSSRTSGGARGELFF.

This chain links TRBV5-1 with TRBJ2-5; tentatively, D is TRBD1 (6 bases). This CDR3 region has 14 residues. V lost 2 bases and J lost 2, with 10 bases in between. The V gene's germline CDR1 is SGHRS and CDR2 YFSETQ. CDR3 DNA sequence: TGCGCCAGCAGCTTTGACGGACAGCAAGAGACCCAGTACTTC. Translated, it gives CASSFDGQQETQYF.

V is TRBV28 and J is TRBJ1-5; 7 bases line up with TRBD1. V lost 6 bases and J lost 0; bases outside the gene matches: 2. The CDR3 consists of 14 residues. Germline V gene data show CDR1 as MDHEN and CDR2 as SYDVKM. The CDR3 DNA follows: TGTGCCAGCAGAAACAGGGGTAGCAATCAGCCCCAGCATTTT. This sequence encodes CASRNRGSNQPQHF.

The V gene is TRBV7-9, the J gene TRBJ2-5, with TRBD1 matching 9 bases. V lost 1 base, J lost 7 bases, and 7 bases stayed unmatched. CDR1 SEHNR and CDR2 FQNEAQ come from the germline V gene (reference sequence). This CDR3 comprises 15 residues. CDR3 nucleotide sequence: TGTGCCAGCAGCTTAGGAGGGGGGACAGGGCTGACCCAGTACTTC. Translation gives CASSLGGGTGLTQYF. The variable domain in full, completed from reference TRBV7-9 and TRBJ2-5, reads DTGVSQNPRHKITKRGQNVTFRCDPISEHNRLYWYRQTLGQGPEFLTYFQNEAQLEKSRLLSDRFSAERPKGSFSTLEIQRTEQGDSAMYLCASSLGGGTGLTQYFGPGTRLLVL.

The gene calls are TRBV7-7 and TRBJ2-3; 10 bases agree with TRBD2. Germline V lookup: CDR1 SSHAT, CDR2 FNYEAQ (reference sequence). V gave up 1 base and J gave up 9 bases; unmatched junction bases: 4. This CDR3 is built from 14 residues. CDR3 sequence: CASSLGGSGGTQYF. DNA for the CDR3: TGTGCCAGCAGCTTAGGAGGTAGCGGGGGGACGCAGTATTTT.

The chain links TRBV19 to TRBJ2-4; the match to TRBD1 covers 7 bases. This CDR3 region has 19 residues. Germline assignment: CDR1 LNHDA and CDR2 SQIVND (reference sequence). V was clipped by 1 base and J by 4 bases; unmatched bases: 16. CDR3 region: CASSIVSRQGPSMKNIQYF. In DNA, the CDR3 is TGTGCCAGTAGTATAGTTTCGCGACAGGGACCTTCGATGAAAAACATTCAGTACTTC. The full variable domain, rest sourced from reference TRBV19 and TRBJ2-4, is DGGITQSPKYLFRKEGQNVTLSCEQNLNHDAMYWYRQDPGQGLRLIYYSQIVNDFQKGDIAEGYSVSREKKESFPLTVTSAQKNPTAFYLCASSIVSRQGPSMKNIQYFGAGTRLSVL.

This clone was detected a few times. The rearrangement links TRBV4-1 to TRBJ1-1; D is possibly TRBD1 (5 bases). The V end was cut by 4 bases, the J end by 7 bases, with 13 bases between. Germline CDR1 reads MGHRA; CDR2 reads YSYEKL. The CDR3 runs 13 residues. CDR3 in DNA: TGCGCCAGCAGCCCTACAGGCAACTTTGAAGCTTTCTTT. It codes for CASSPTGNFEAFF.

CDR3 sequence: CASSVTTGTTNEKLFF. CDR3 nucleotides: TGTGCCAGCAGCGTAACCACAGGGACAACTAATGAAAAACTGTTTTTT. The chain has TRBV9 and TRBJ1-4, with D perhaps matching TRBD1 (6 bases). CDR3 length equals 16 residues. CDR1 SGDLS and CDR2 YYNGEE come from the germline V gene. Trimming removed 1 base at V and 0 bases at J, with 10 bases between.

CDR3 sequence reads: CASSFSRKGSNEKLFF. The CDR3 DNA follows: TGTGCCAGCAGTTTCTCCCGCAAGGGGTCAAATGAAAAACTGTTTTTT. This chain links TRBV28 with TRBJ1-4; D may be TRBD1 (5 bases). CDR1 and CDR2 from the germline V gene are MDHEN and SYDVKM. The CDR3 loop spans 16 amino acids. The V end was cut by 3 bases, the J end by 5 bases, with 16 bases between.

The chain uses TRBV5-5 and TRBJ2-1; D gene uncertain. Looked up from germline, CDR1 is SGHKS and CDR2 is YYEKEE (reference sequence). V lost 0 bases and J 2 bases, leaving 9 bases between the germline ends. This CDR3 spans 15 amino acids. The CDR3 region is CASSLGPDTYNEQFF. The CDR3 nucleotides are TGTGCCAGCAGCTTGGGCCCAGATACCTACAATGAGCAGTTCTTC.

The chain employs TRBV5-1 and TRBJ2-1; TRBD1 might be the D (6 bases). CDR1 is SGHRS and CDR2 is YFSETQ in the germline V gene. The CDR3 spans 14 residues. V was pared by 2 bases and J by 5 bases, with 11 bases between. CDR3 region: CASSLRQENNEQFF. CDR3 DNA sequence: TGCGCCAGCAGCTTACGACAGGAGAACAATGAGCAGTTCTTC.